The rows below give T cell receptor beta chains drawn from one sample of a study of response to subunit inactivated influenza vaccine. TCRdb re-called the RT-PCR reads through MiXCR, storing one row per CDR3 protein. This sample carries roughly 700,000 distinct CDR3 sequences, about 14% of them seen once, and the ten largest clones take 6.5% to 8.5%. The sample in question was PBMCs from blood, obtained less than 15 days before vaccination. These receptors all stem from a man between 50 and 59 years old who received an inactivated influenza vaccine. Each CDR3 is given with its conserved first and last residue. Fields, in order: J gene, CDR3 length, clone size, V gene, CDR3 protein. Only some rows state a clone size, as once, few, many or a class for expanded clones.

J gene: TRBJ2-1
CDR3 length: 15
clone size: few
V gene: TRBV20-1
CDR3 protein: CSAMEPWATFNEQFF

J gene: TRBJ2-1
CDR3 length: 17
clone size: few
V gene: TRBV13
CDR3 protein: CASSLDGSGGALDEQFF

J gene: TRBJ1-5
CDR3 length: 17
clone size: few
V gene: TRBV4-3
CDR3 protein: CASSQELNRGSNQPQHF

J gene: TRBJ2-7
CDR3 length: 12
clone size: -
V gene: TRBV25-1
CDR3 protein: CASRTPGYEQYF

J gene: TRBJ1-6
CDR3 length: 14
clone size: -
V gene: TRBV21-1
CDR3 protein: CASSKRRQNSPLHF

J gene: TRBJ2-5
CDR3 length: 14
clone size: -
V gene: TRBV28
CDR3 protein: CASSFKAGLETQYF

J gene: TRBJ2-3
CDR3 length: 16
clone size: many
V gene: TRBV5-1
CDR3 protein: CASSTGPRIAADTQYF

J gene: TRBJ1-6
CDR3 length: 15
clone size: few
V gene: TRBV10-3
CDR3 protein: CAIRAEGPYNSPLHF

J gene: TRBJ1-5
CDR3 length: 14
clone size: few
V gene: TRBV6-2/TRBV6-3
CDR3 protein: CASRGQGDFQPQHF

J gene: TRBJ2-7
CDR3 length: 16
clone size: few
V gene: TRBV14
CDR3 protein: CASSQGGGRGSYEQYF

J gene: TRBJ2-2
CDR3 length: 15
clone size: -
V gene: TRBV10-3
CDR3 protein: CAISESDWNTGELFF

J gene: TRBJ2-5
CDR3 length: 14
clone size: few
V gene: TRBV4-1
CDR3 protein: CASSQGLASETQYF

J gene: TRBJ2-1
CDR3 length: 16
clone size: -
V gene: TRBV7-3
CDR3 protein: CASSPPGAGSYNEQFF

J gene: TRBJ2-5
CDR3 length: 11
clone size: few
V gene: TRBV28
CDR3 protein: CASSFDGTQYF

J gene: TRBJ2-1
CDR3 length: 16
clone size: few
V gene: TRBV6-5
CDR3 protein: CASSYSFSGSYNEQFF

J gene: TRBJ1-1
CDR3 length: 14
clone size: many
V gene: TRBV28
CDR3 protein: CASSLVGGAFQAFF

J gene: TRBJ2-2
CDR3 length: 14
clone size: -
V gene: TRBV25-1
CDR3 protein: CASSDLRGPGELFF

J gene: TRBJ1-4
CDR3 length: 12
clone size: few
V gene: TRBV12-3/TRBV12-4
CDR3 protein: CASSPPQGKLFF

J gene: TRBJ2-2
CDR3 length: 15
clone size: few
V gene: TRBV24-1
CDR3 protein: CATSSWRLNTGELFF

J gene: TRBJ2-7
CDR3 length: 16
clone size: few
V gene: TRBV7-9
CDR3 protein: CASSSRSGAGLYEQYF

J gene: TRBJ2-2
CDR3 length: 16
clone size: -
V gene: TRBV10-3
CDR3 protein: CAISRTSGGNTGELFF

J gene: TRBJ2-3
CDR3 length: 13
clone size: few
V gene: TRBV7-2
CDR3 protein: CASRRIVTDTQYF

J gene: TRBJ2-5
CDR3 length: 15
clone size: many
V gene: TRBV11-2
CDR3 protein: CASSLIRTSGGTQYF

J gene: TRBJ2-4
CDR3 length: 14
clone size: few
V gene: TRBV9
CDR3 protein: CASSVGRTGNIQYF

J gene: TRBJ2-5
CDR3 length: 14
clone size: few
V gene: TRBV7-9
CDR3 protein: CASSSPGGVETQYF